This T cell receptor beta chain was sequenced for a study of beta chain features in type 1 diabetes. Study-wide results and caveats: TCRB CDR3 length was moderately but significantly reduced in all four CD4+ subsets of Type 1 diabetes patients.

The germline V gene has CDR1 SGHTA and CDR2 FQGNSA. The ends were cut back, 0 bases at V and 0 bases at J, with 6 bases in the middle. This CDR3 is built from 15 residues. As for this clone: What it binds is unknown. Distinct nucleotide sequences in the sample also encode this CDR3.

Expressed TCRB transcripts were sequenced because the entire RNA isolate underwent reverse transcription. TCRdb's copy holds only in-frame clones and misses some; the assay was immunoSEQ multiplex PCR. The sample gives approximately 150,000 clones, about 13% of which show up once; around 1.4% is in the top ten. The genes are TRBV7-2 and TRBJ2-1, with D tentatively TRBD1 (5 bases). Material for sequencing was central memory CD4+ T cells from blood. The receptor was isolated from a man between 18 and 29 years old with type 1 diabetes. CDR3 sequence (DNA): TGTGCCAGCAGCTTAGCGGGGCTCTCCTACAATGAGCAGTTCTTC. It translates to CASSLAGLSYNEQFF.